This entry is about one TCR beta chain. Its target is unknown. Other DNA sequences in the same sample also yield this CDR3. Negatively enriched CD4+ T cells were divided by CD45RA into naive and memory. Several immunoSEQ plates held equal portions of the genomic DNA taken from each subset. TCRdb's copy holds only in-frame clones and misses some; the assay was immunoSEQ multiplex PCR. The sample contains over a million clones, approximately 70% of which appear only once. These data originate in a study of shared clonotypes between healthy human individuals. Broader study findings: Sequencing depth was a factor that was expected to affect clonotype sharing among donors.

CDR1 is WNHNN and CDR2 is SYGVQD in the germline V gene (reference sequence). The CDR3 is 13 amino acids. V was cut by 0 bases and J by 10 bases, with 7 bases left in between. The rearrangement links TRBV10-1 to TRBJ1-6; D remains ambiguous. Sequencing input: memory CD4+ T cells sorted from blood. Indicated subset: CD45RA-negative fraction. The TCR sequence derives from a man between 18 and 29 years old in good health. The CDR3 nucleotides read TGCGCCAGCAGTGAGTCGAGGGAATCACCCCTCCACTTT. It translates to CASSESRESPLHF.